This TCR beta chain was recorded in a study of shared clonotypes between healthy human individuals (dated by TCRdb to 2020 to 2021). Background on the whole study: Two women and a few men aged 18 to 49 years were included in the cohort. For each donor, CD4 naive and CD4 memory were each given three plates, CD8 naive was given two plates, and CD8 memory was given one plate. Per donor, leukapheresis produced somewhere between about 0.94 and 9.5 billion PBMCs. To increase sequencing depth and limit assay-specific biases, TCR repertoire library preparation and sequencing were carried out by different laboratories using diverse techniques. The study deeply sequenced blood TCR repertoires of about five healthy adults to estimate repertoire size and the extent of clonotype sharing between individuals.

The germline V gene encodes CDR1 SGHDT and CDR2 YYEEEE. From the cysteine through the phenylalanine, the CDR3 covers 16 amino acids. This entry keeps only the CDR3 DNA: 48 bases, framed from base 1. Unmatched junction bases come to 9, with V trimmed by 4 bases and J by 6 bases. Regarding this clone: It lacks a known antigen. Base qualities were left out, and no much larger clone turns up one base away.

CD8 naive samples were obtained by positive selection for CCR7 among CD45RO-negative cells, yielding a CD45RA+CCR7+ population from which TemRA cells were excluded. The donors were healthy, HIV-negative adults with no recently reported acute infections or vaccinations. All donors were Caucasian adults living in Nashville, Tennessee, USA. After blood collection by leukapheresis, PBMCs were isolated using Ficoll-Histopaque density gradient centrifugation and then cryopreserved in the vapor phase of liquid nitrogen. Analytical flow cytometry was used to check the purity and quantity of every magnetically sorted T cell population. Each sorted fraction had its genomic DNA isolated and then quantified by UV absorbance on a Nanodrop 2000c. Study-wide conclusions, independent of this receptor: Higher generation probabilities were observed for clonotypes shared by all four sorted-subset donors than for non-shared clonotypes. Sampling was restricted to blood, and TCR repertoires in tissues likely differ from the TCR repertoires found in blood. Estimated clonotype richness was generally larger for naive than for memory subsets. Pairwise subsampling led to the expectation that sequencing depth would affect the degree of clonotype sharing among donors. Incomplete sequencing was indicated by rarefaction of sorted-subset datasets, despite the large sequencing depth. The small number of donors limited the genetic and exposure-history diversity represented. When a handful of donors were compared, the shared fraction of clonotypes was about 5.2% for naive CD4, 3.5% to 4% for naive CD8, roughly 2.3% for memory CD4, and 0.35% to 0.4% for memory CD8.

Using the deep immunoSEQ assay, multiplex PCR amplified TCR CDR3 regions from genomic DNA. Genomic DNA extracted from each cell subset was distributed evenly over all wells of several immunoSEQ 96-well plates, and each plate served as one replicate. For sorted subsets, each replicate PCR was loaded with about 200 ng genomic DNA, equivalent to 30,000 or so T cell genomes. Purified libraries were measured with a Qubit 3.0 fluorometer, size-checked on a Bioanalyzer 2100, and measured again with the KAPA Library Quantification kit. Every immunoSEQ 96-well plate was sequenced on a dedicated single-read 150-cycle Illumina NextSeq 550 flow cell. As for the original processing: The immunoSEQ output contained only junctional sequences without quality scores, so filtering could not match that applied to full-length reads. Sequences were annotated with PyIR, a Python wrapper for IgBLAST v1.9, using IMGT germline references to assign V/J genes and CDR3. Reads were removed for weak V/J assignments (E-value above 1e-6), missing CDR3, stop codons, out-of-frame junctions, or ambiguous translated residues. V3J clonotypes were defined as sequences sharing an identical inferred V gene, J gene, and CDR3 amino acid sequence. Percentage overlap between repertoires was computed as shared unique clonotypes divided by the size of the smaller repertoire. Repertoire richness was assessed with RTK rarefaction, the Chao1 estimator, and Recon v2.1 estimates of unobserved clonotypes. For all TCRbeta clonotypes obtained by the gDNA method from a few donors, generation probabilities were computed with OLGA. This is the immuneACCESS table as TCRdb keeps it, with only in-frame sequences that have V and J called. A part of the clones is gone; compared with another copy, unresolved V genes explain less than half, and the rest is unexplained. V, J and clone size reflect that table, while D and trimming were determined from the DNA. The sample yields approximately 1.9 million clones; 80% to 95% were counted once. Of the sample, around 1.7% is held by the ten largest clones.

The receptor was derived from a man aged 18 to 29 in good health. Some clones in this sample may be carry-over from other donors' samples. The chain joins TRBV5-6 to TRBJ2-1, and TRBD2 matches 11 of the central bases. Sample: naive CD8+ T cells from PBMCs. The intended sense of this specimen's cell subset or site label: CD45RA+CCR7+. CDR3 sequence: CASSDGLAGRSNEQFF. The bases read TGTGCCAGCAGCGATGGACTAGCGGGTCGCAGCAATGAGCAGTTCTTC.